The TCR beta chain described here comes from a study of PD-1 blockade in classical Hodgkin lymphoma. Assay used: immunoSEQ multiplex PCR; TCRdb lists only in-frame clones, some missing. Counted here are about 59,000 clones, more than 75% occurring once; the ten biggest clones make up about 9.6%. CDR1 is KGHSH, CDR2 LQKENI, per germline. The CDR3 is 14 residues long. With 0 bases removed from V and 10 bases from J, the gap between germline ends came to 10 bases. Following autologous stem cell transplantation, relapse occurred in every patient, and exposure to brentuximab vedotin varied. The starting material was peripheral blood mononuclear cells (PBMCs), obtained at baseline. This receptor was obtained from a human donor with classical Hodgkin lymphoma. The chain employs TRBV18 and TRBJ1-6; D is uncertain. The chain's CDR3 is CASSPPGFRSPLHF. Here the CDR3 DNA reads TGTGCCAGCTCACCACCGGGGTTTCGGTCACCCCTCCACTTT.